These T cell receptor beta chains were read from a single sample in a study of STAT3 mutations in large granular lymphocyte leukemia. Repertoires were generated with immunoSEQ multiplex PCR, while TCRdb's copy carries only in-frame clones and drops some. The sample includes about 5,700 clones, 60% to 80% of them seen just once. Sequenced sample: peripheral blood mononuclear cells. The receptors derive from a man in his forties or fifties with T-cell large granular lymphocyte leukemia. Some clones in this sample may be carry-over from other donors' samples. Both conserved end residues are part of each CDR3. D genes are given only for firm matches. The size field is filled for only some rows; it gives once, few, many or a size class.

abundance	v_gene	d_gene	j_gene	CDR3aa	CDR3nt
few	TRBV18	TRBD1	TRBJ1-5	CASSLGQGNQPQHF	TGTGCCAGCTCACTGGGACAGGGCAATCAGCCCCAGCATTTT
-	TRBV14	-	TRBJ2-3	CASSLQGLDTQYF	TGTGCCAGCAGCCTTCAGGGGCTAGATACGCAGTATTTT
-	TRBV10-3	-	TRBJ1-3	CAISAAGWQNTIYF	TGTGCCATCAGTGCGGCAGGGTGGCAAAACACCATATATTTT
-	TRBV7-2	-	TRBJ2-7	CASSSGTVFYEQYF	TGTGCCAGCAGCTCCGGGACTGTATTCTACGAGCAGTACTTC
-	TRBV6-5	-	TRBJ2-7	CASRPRFRVAYEQYF	TGTGCCAGCAGACCCCGGTTCAGGGTAGCCTACGAGCAGTACTTC
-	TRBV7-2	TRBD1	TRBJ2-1	CASSLVITGTVPSYNEQFF	TGTGCCAGCAGCTTAGTAATAACCGGGACAGTACCCTCCTACAATGAGCAGTTCTTC
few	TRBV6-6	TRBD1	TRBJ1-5	CASRPDRASNQPQHF	TGTGCCAGCAGACCCGACAGGGCGAGCAATCAGCCCCAGCATTTT
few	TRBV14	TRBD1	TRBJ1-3	CASSANRGFSGNTIYF	TGTGCCAGCAGCGCCAACAGGGGATTCTCTGGAAACACCATATATTTT
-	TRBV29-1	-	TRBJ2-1	CSVALGGIYNEQFF	TGCAGCGTTGCCCTTGGGGGTATATACAATGAGCAGTTCTTC
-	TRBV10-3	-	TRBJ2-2	CAISPQGPIGELFF	TGTGCCATCAGTCCACAGGGTCCGATCGGGGAGCTGTTTTTT
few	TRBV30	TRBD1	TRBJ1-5	CAWSKGGGNQPQHF	TGTGCCTGGAGTAAAGGGGGCGGCAATCAGCCCCAGCATTTT
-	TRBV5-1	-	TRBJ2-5	CASSPGNGNQETQYF	TGCGCCAGCAGCCCCGGGAACGGCAACCAAGAGACCCAGTACTTC
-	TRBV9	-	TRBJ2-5	CASSLAPGSGTQYF	TGTGCCAGCAGCCTCGCCCCCGGTAGCGGGACCCAGTACTTC
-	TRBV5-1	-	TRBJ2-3	CASSSGTLSTDTQYF	TGCGCCAGCAGCTCCGGGACTCTTAGCACAGATACGCAGTATTTT
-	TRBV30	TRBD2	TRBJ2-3	CAWALLAGVSDTQYF	TGTGCCTGGGCATTACTAGCGGGAGTTTCAGATACGCAGTATTTT
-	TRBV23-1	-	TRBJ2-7	CASSQKTTPYEQYF	TGCGCCAGCAGTCAAAAAACCACCCCTTACGAGCAGTACTTC
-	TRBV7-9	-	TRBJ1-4	CASSLAMGNEKLFF	TGTGCCAGCAGCTTAGCGATGGGGAATGAAAAACTGTTTTTT
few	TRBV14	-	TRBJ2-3	CASSQVGTDTQYF	TGTGCCAGCAGCCAAGTCGGCACAGATACGCAGTATTTT
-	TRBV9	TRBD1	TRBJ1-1	CASSPTGQLNTEAFF	TGTGCCAGCAGCCCCACGGGACAGCTGAACACTGAAGCTTTCTTT
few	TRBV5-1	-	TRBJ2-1	CASSQSTGNEQFF	TGCGCCAGCAGCCAATCGACGGGCAATGAGCAGTTCTTC
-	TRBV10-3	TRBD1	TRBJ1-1	CAITGTGEYTEAFF	TGTGCCATCACTGGGACAGGGGAATACACTGAAGCTTTCTTT
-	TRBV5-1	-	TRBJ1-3	CASSSGAGNTIYF	TGCGCCAGCAGTTCGGGCGCTGGAAACACCATATATTTT
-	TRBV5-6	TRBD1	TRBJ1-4	CASSTGTGGLNEKLFF	TGTGCCAGCAGCACAGGGACAGGGGGACTTAATGAAAAACTGTTTTTT
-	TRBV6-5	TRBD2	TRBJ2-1	CASSTMTSGRDEQFF	TGTGCCAGCAGTACAATGACTAGCGGGAGAGATGAGCAGTTCTTC
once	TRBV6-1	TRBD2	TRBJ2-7	CASSQSGIYEQYF	TGTGCCAGCAGCCAAAGCGGGATTTACGAGCAGTACTTC
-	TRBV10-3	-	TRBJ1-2	CAISESTSLMYGYTF	TGTGCCATCAGTGAGTCGACCAGCCTCATGTATGGCTACACCTTC
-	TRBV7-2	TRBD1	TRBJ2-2	CASTDRASTGELFF	TGTGCCAGCACGGACAGGGCGAGCACCGGGGAGCTGTTTTTT
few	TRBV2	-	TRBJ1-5	CASSEEGAGQPQHF	TGTGCCAGCAGTGAAGAAGGGGCAGGTCAGCCCCAGCATTTT
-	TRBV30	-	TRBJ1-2	CAWNLLITTNYGYTF	TGTGCCTGGAATTTATTGATAACTACTAACTATGGCTACACCTTC
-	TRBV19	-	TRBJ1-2	CASSITEFYGYTF	TGTGCCAGTAGTATAACAGAGTTCTATGGCTACACCTTC
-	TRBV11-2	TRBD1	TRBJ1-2	CASSLGGTGHGYTF	TGTGCCAGCAGCTTAGGAGGGACAGGGCACGGCTACACCTTC
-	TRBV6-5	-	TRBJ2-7	CASSYLDEQYF	TGTGCCAGCAGTTACTTAGACGAGCAGTACTTC
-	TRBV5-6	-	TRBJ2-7	CASSLEGLIYEQYF	TGTGCCAGCAGCTTGGAGGGGCTCATCTACGAGCAGTACTTC
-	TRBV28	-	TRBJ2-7	CASSLSGSGAYEQYF	TGTGCCAGCAGTTTATCGGGTAGCGGAGCCTACGAGCAGTACTTC
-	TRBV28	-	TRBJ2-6	CASTKDWGAGGANVLTF	TGTGCCAGCACTAAGGACTGGGGCGCGGGAGGGGCCAACGTCCTGACTTTC
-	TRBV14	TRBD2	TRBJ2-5	CASSQGLAGEETQYF	TGTGCCAGCAGCCAAGGACTAGCGGGAGAAGAGACCCAGTACTTC
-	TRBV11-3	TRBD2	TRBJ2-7	CASSLGAGGPYEQYF	TGTGCCAGCAGCTTAGGAGCGGGAGGCCCCTACGAGCAGTACTTC
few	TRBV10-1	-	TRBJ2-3	CASSDGGVGDTQYF	TGCGCCAGCAGTGATGGGGGAGTGGGGGATACGCAGTATTTT
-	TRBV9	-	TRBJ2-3	CASSVGVGSTDTQYF	TGTGCCAGCAGCGTAGGGGTCGGAAGCACAGATACGCAGTATTTT
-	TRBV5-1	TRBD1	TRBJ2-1	CASSLWTGVNEQFF	TGCGCCAGCAGCCTATGGACAGGGGTCAATGAGCAGTTCTTC
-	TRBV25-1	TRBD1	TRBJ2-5	CASSHTRGSGETQYF	TGTGCCAGCAGTCACACCAGGGGGTCCGGAGAGACCCAGTACTTC
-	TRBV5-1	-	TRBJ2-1	CASSSWGSGSSYNEQFF	TGCGCCAGCAGCTCTTGGGGATCGGGGTCCTCCTACAATGAGCAGTTCTTC
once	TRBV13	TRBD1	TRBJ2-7	CASAVGQGGFYEQYF	TGTGCTTCAGCAGTGGGACAGGGGGGTTTCTACGAGCAGTACTTC
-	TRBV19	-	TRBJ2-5	CASSIGFRRVGETQYF	TGTGCCAGTAGTATCGGGTTTCGAAGGGTGGGGGAGACCCAGTACTTC
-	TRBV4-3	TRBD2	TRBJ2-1	CASSPEGTSGRDEQFF	TGCGCCAGCAGCCCCGAAGGGACTAGCGGGAGAGATGAGCAGTTCTTC
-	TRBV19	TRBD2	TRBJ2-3	CASSIVLAGSTDTQYF	TGTGCCAGTAGTATAGTCCTAGCGGGGTCCACAGATACGCAGTATTTT
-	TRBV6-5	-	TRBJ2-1	CASSKQQGSYNEQFF	TGTGCCAGCAGTAAACAGCAGGGTTCCTACAATGAGCAGTTCTTC
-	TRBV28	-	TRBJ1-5	CASSLDSVEPQHF	TGTGCCAGCAGTTTAGATTCGGTGGAGCCCCAGCATTTT
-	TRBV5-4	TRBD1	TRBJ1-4	CASSSEGQGSGEKLFF	TGTGCCAGCAGCAGTGAGGGACAGGGCTCGGGAGAAAAACTGTTTTTT
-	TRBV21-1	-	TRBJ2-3	CASSKEAWGTQTSTDTQYF	TGTGCCAGCAGCAAAGAGGCATGGGGGACACAGACTAGCACAGATACGCAGTATTTT
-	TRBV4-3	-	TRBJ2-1	CASSPQGNEQFF	TGCGCCAGCAGCCCCCAGGGAAATGAGCAGTTCTTC
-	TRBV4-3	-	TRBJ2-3	CASSPYVESSTDTQYF	TGCGCCAGCAGCCCCTACGTGGAGTCTAGCACAGATACGCAGTATTTT
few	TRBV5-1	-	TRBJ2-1	CASSLLPGSQTMTQFF	TGCGCCAGCAGCTTGTTACCCGGGAGCCAGACAATGACGCAGTTCTTC
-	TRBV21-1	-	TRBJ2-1	CASSNTGQGTCHEQFF	TGTGCCAGCAGCAACACGGGACAGGGGACTTGCCATGAGCAGTTCTTC